This T cell receptor (beta chain) was profiled in a study of T cells expressing NK-cell markers. This CDR3 has 15 residues. TCRdb reanalyzed the 5' RACE reads and collapses them to one entry per CDR3 protein, without DNA. The specimen's table records roughly 390,000 distinct CDR3 sequences. The J gene is TRBJ1-5, the V gene TRBV12-3 or TRBV12-4; TCRdb reports TRBD1, a call that lacks DNA to check it against. The source of this sequence is a woman aged 50 to 60 in good health. Sequenced sample: blood T cells: a sorted CD56 or NKG2C T cell subset, CD4+ or CD8+ T cells, or bulk PBMC T cells (not recorded which). CDR3 amino acids: CASSPSTGGHQPQHF.